The next 13 T cell receptor beta chains were all read from a single sample in a study of cytomegalovirus exposure and HLA in healthy donors. PCR amplification relied on 60 Vbeta primers (plus 13 Jbeta primers). Profiled with immunoSEQ multiplex PCR; TCRdb holds only in-frame clones, not every one. The sample carries 160,000 or so clones, more than 75% recorded once. Sequencing was performed on PBMCs. Receptor source: a woman aged 18-29 years in good health and CMV-seronegative.

This clone was detected once. The chain has TRBV7-6 and TRBJ2-1; the D is unclear. The CDR3 totals 13 residues. Germline CDR1 is SGHVS and CDR2 is FNYEAQ. V lost 1 base and J 9 bases, leaving 10 bases between the germline ends. CDR3 sequence reads: CASSLGSPLEQFF. CDR3 nucleotides: TGTGCCAGCAGCTTAGGGTCACCACTTGAGCAGTTCTTC.

V and J are TRBV5-1 and TRBJ1-1, with 7 bases identical to TRBD1. The CDR3 contains 13 residues. With V trimmed by 0 bases and J by 7 bases, 3 bases remained unmatched. Germline V gene data show CDR1 as SGHRS and CDR2 as YFSETQ. In DNA, the CDR3 is TGCGCCAGCAGCTTGGGACAGGGCCGTGAAGCTTTCTTT. Amino acids: CASSLGQGREAFF. Together with reference TRBV5-1 and TRBJ1-1, the CDR3 gives the full variable domain: KAGVTQTPRYLIKTRGQQVTLSCSPISGHRSVSWYQQTPGQGLQFLFEYFSETQRNKGNFPGRFSGRQFSNSRSEMNVSTLELGDSALYLCASSLGQGREAFFGQGTRLTVV.

The chain employs TRBV4-1 and TRBJ1-1; D not certain. The CDR3 contains 15 residues. Germline V lookup: CDR1 MGHRA, CDR2 YSYEKL. Trimming left V 1 base short and J 1 base short, with 10 bases between. The CDR3 DNA follows: TGCGCCAGCAGCCAAGGGCATGGGCCGAACACTGAAGCTTTCTTT. Protein product: CASSQGHGPNTEAFF.

The gene calls are TRBV15 and TRBJ2-3; no reliable D call. This CDR3 is 13 amino acids long. In germline, CDR1 is LNHNV, CDR2 YYDKDF (reference sequence). The ends were cut back, 0 bases at V and 7 bases at J, with 8 bases in the middle. CDR3 nucleotide sequence: TGTGCCACCAGCAGAGATCGTCAGAATACGCAGTATTTT. Translation: CATSRDRQNTQYF.

This chain links TRBV19 with TRBJ1-3, with D maybe TRBD1 (5 bases). Looked up from germline, CDR1 is LNHDA and CDR2 is SQIVND (reference sequence). The germline V and J ends were trimmed by 5 bases and 0 bases, with 11 bases remaining between them. The CDR3 spans 15 residues. As DNA, the CDR3 is TGTGCCAGTAGTTCGGGGGATCACTCTGGAAACACCATATATTTT. Protein: CASSSGDHSGNTIYF.

This clone was observed at least ten times. The chain carries TRBV10-3 and TRBJ2-6, with TRBD1 identical over 9 bases. Germline lookup yields CDR1 ENHRY and CDR2 SYGVKD. J was trimmed by 0 bases and V by 9 bases; bases with no gene match: 6. The CDR3 length is 16 residues. The CDR3 here is CAISGTGHSGANVLTF. The CDR3 bases are TGTGCCATTTCCGGGACAGGGCACTCTGGGGCCAACGTCCTGACTTTC.

The rearrangement links TRBV29-1 to TRBJ2-2; tentatively, D is TRBD2 (6 bases). The CDR3 has 13 amino acids. The V end was cut by 4 bases, the J end by 6 bases, with 12 bases between. Per germline, CDR1 SQVTM and CDR2 ANQGSEA. CDR3 sequence (DNA): TGCAGCGTTGTGTCTAGCGTGGCCGGGGAGCTGTTTTTT. Protein sequence: CSVVSSVAGELFF.

This rearrangement joins TRBV30 to TRBJ2-1, with TRBD2 as a possible D gene (5 bases). V lost 0 bases and J lost 4, with 7 bases in between. This CDR3 is 13 amino acids long. In germline, CDR1 is GTSNPN, CDR2 SVGIG (reference sequence). The CDR3 DNA is TGTGCCTGGAGTGTACTAGTTTACAATGAGCAGTTCTTC. It yields the protein CAWSVLVYNEQFF.

The V call is TRBV5-6, the J call TRBJ2-7; weak D call: TRBD2 (5 bases). The CDR3 runs to 15 residues. Germline-derived CDR1 and CDR2 are SGHDT and YYEEEE. Trimming stripped 0 bases from V and 7 bases from J, with 17 bases between. This CDR3 reads CASSLGRTPRGEQYF. Written as DNA, the CDR3 is TGTGCCAGCAGCTTGGGCCGGACCCCCCGGGGTGAGCAGTACTTC.

This clone has a count of ten or more. The CDR3 DNA is TGTGCCAGTAGTATAGTGGGGCAGTTAGGGCAGCCCCAGCATTTT. Its translation is CASSIVGQLGQPQHF. The rearrangement uses TRBV19 and TRBJ1-5, with a possible D match to TRBD1 (5 bases). The CDR3 is made up of 15 amino acids. The V gene lost 1 base and the J gene lost 7 bases, with 14 bases spanning the gap. From germline, CDR1 is LNHDA and CDR2 SQIVND (reference sequence).

The chain is built from TRBV27 and TRBJ2-5, with TRBD1 as a possible D gene (5 bases). Looked up from germline, CDR1 is MNHEY and CDR2 is SMNVEV (reference sequence). V dropped 8 bases and J dropped 7 bases, with 17 bases sitting between them. This CDR3 has 13 residues. CDR3 DNA sequence: TGTGCCAGCGCGCCAGGGTCAACAGGGACCCAGTACTTC. Its protein product is CASAPGSTGTQYF.

J is TRBJ1-1 and V is TRBV30; weak D call: TRBD1 (6 bases). The CDR3 length is 13 residues. Germline CDR1 GTSNPN, CDR2 SVGIG (reference sequence). The V end was cut by 2 bases, the J end by 4 bases, with 11 bases between. The CDR3 sequence: CAWSRIGGTEAFF. The CDR3 region has the DNA TGTGCCTGGAGTCGTATAGGGGGCACTGAAGCTTTCTTT.

The chain recombines TRBV30 with TRBJ1-4; D might be TRBD1 (5 bases). Per germline, CDR1 GTSNPN and CDR2 SVGIG (reference sequence). This CDR3 contains 12 residues. With 5 bases removed from V and 5 bases from J, the gap between germline ends came to 9 bases. CDR3 protein: CAWQGGNEKLFF. The DNA of the CDR3 is TGTGCCTGGCAGGGTGGGAATGAAAAACTGTTTTTT.